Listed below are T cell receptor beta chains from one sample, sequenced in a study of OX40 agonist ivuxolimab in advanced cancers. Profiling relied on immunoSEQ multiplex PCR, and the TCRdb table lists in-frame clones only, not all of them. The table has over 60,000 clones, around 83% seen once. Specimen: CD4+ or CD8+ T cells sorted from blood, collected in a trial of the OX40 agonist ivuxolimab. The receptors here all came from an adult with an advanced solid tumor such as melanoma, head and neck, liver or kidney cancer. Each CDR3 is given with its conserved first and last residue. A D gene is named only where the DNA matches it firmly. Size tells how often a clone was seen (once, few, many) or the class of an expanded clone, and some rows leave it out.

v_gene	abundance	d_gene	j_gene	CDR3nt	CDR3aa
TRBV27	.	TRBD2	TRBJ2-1	TGTGCCAGCAGTTCGACTAGCGGGAGGGCCGAAGAGCAGTTCTTC	CASSSTSGRAEEQFF
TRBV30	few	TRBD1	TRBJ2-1	TGTGCCTGGAGAAGACAGGGTGGTGCTGAGCAGTTCTTC	CAWRRQGGAEQFF
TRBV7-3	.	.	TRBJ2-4	TGTGCCAGCAGCTTCCCAACCGCGGGACAGAAAAAAAACATTCAGTACTTC	CASSFPTAGQKKNIQYF
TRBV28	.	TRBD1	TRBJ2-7	TGTGCCAGCAGTTTAGGAACAGGGGTCCACTACGAGCAGTACTTC	CASSLGTGVHYEQYF
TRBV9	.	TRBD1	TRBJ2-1	TGTGCCAGCAGCCAGACAGGGATCCAGTACAATGAGCAGTTCTTC	CASSQTGIQYNEQFF
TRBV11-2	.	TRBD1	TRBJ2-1	TGTGCCAGCAGCTCCACAGGGGGGCTAGGCTTCTACAATGAGCAGTTCTTC	CASSSTGGLGFYNEQFF
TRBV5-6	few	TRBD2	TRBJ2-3	TGTGCCAGCAGCACCGGACTAGTTTGGCCAGATACGCAGTATTTT	CASSTGLVWPDTQYF
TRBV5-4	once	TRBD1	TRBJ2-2	TGTGCCAGCAGCGCGACAGGGGTCAGCACCGGGGAGCTGTTTTTT	CASSATGVSTGELFF
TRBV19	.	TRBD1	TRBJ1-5	TGTGCCAGTAGTACGCAGGGAGGGACAGGCTCTGCAAGCAATCAGCCCCAGCATTTT	CASSTQGGTGSASNQPQHF
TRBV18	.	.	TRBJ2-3	TGTGCCAGCTCACCAGGCCCGGGAACCACAGATACGCAGTATTTT	CASSPGPGTTDTQYF
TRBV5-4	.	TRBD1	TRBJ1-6	TGTGCCAGCAGCCCCCCGGGACAGAATTCACCCCTCCACTTT	CASSPPGQNSPLHF
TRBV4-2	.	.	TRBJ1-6	TGTGCCAGCAGCCCGCAGGCAGGAACTGCCGGTAATTCACCCCTCCACTTT	CASSPQAGTAGNSPLHF
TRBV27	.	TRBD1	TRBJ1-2	TGTGCCAGCTCACCTCGGGACAGGGCGAGTGGCTACACCTTC	CASSPRDRASGYTF
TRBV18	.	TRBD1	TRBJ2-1	TGTGCCAGCTCACCTATAGGGGGCGATCCCTACAATGAGCAGTTCTTC	CASSPIGGDPYNEQFF
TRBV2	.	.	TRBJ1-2	TGTGCCAGCAGTGGGTCGGCAGCTAACTATGGCTACACCTTC	CASSGSAANYGYTF
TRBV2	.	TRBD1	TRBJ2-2	TGTGCCAGCAGCCTCCGGGACAGGGACACCGGGGAGCTGTTTTTT	CASSLRDRDTGELFF
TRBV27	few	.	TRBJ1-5	TGTCCGCCTTATAATCAGCCCCAGCATTTT	CPPYNQPQHF
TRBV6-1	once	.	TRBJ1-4	TGTGCCAGCAGTGAAGTCGAGGCAGGGAGAGGGGAAAAACTGTTTTTT	CASSEVEAGRGEKLFF
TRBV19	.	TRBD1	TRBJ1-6	TGTGCCAGTAGTATTATGGACAGGCCTAATTCACCCCTCCACTTT	CASSIMDRPNSPLHF
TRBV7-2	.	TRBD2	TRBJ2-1	TGTGCCAGCAGTAGCGGGGGGGCCGCGAATGAGCAGTTCTTC	CASSSGGAANEQFF
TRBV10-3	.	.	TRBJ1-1	TGTGCCATCACGGGAGGGGGGTCCAACACTGAAGCTTTCTTT	CAITGGGSNTEAFF
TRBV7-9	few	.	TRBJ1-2	TGTGCCAGCAGCTTAGGGAGTGGCTACACCTTC	CASSLGSGYTF
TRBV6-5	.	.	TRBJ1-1	TGTGCCAGCAGTTCCCTGGCCAGGAACACTGAAGCTTTCTTT	CASSSLARNTEAFF
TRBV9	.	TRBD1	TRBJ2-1	TGTGCCAGCAGCCTCATGGGGGACAGGGCATACAATGAGCAGTTCTTC	CASSLMGDRAYNEQFF
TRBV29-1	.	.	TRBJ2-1	TGCAGCGTTGACAGACACAACAATGAGCAGTTCTTC	CSVDRHNNEQFF
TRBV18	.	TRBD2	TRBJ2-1	TGTGCCAGCTCAACCCGACTAGCGGGGGACAATGAGCAGTTCTTC	CASSTRLAGDNEQFF
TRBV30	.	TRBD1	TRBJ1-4	TGTGCCTGGCGACAGGGGGATTCAACTAATGAAAAACTGTTTTTT	CAWRQGDSTNEKLFF